Included here is one T cell receptor (beta chain) sequence, with context. The data derive from a study of blood T cell repertoires in COVID-19. About the study: Sites in the United States, Italy and Spain provided acute and convalescent COVID-19 samples. From T cells, B-cell-depleted T cells, or PBMCs came the material, which was cDNA or gDNA.

Original analysis: Amplification of reference gene primers was used by the study to estimate nucleated cell counts. Method: immunoSEQ multiplex PCR; TCRdb's copy keeps in-frame clones and lacks some. V and J calls and clone size are given by that table; D and trimming were obtained from the DNA. The sample holds just under 150,000 clones, 87% seen once. The J segment lost 6 bases and the V segment lost 4 bases, leaving 8 bases of the junction unmatched. This CDR3 has 14 amino acids. Germline V CDR1 and CDR2: SGHTA, FQGNSA. The receptor was isolated from a man aged 45-65 years who had recovered from COVID-19. The rearrangement uses TRBV7-2 and TRBJ2-5, with 7 bases lining up with TRBD1. The material sequenced was peripheral blood. CDR3 sequence reads: CASSSRQGGKTQYF. The DNA of the CDR3 is TGTGCCAGCAGCTCTAGACAGGGTGGGAAGACCCAGTACTTC.